This T cell receptor beta chain came from a study of blood T cell repertoires in COVID-19. Study background: Spain, Italy and the United States supplied samples that represented acute and convalescent COVID-19. T cells, B-cell-depleted T cells, or PBMCs provided the cDNA or gDNA that served as material.

CDR1 SGHTA and CDR2 FQGNSA come from the germline V gene. The length of the CDR3 is 13 residues. Trimming pared 1 base from V and 9 bases from J, leaving 10 bases between. Original methodology: By means of reference gene primer amplification, nucleated cell counts were estimated. Profiled with immunoSEQ multiplex PCR; TCRdb holds only in-frame clones, not every one. The V and J calls and the clone size are those of that table, but D and trimming were determined from the DNA. The data show some 150,000 clones, roughly four fifths seen once. This chain uses TRBV7-2 with TRBJ2-1, with D possibly matching TRBD1 (5 bases). The sample taken for sequencing was peripheral blood. This clonotype was obtained from a human donor in a cohort sampled during active COVID-19. CDR3 in DNA: TGTGCCAGCAGCTTAGAGGGGTTTGGTGAGCAGTTCTTC. Residues: CASSLEGFGEQFF.